The clone carrying this T cell receptor (beta chain) was counted once. Antigen: not known. The data were taken from a study of Ad26.COV2.S vaccination and SARS-CoV-2 variants. Assay: immunoSEQ multiplex PCR; the TCRdb copy retains only in-frame clones and omits some. The sample records 300,000 to 450,000 clones, just over 90% being singletons. General study findings and limits: Substantial breadth was reportedly displayed by spike-specific CD8+ and CD4+ T cell responses after vaccination. The placebo group had lower spike-specific TCR breadth than the vaccine recipients did. TCR breadth and depth estimates may have understated total T cell responses. Comparability of non-spike TCR breadth was observed across vaccine and placebo recipients.

The clonotype was recovered from a human donor who had recovered from COVID-19. The sequenced sample was peripheral blood, obtained after recovery from COVID-19.

The CDR3 spells CASSVGPEKNTGELFF. The CDR3 DNA reads TGTGCCAGCAGCGTCGGACCGGAGAAGAACACCGGGGAGCTGTTTTTT. The chain links TRBV9 to TRBJ2-2; D ambiguous. Trimming removed 2 bases from V and 1 base from J, with 12 bases in between. The CDR3 consists of 16 residues. CDR1 is SGDLS and CDR2 is YYNGEE in the germline V gene.